The source of this T cell receptor beta chain is a study of blood T cells in healthy people across ages. Overall study results and limits: Estimates based on one million T cells were treated as lower bounds. Higher diversity, along with more naive CD4+ cells, distinguished long-lived donors from aged donors.

A word on this clonotype: The antigen is unknown.

Sample-barcoded 5' priming and a J-beta primer mix drove a second PCR of about 6 to 12 cycles. Using its own MiXCR run on the 5' RACE reads, TCRdb lists one record per CDR3 protein. The top ten hold 15% to 20% of the sample, which has approximately 800,000 distinct CDR3 sequences, about half seen once. Trimming took off 5 bases at V and 7 bases at J, with 15 bases between the two ends. Germline V lookup: CDR1 SGHTA, CDR2 FQGTGA. The CDR3 sequence is 15 residues long. The chain couples TRBV7-3 to TRBJ1-6, with a tentative D call TRBD1 (5 bases). The receptor was isolated from an older man in good health. Source material: blood. Written as DNA, the CDR3 is TGTGCCAGCAGCCGACCGCAGGAGGGGAATTCACCCCTCCACTTT. Its protein product is CASSRPQEGNSPLHF.